One and the same sample provided the 6 T cell receptor beta chains below, sequenced in a study of blood T cell repertoires in COVID-19. Measured with immunoSEQ multiplex PCR; TCRdb has only the in-frame clones, and not every one. The data hold about 300,000 clones, with more than 70% observed a single time. Sequences were obtained from peripheral blood. These TCRs come from a man between 18 and 35 years old who had recovered from COVID-19.

This clone was detected only once. V and J are TRBV19 and TRBJ2-2; no reliable D call. Germline V gene sequence: CDR1 LNHDA, CDR2 SQIVND (reference sequence). V was pared by 5 bases and J by 5 bases, with 12 bases between. The CDR3 loop spans 14 amino acids. The CDR3 DNA reads as TGTGCCAGTAGTCCTCTTGACTGGACCGGGGAGCTGTTTTTT. It translates to CASSPLDWTGELFF.

This clone turned up a few times. The V gene is TRBV5-4, the J gene TRBJ1-2, with D perhaps matching TRBD1 (6 bases). V lost 1 base and J 3 bases, leaving 13 bases between the germline ends. This CDR3 region has 15 residues. The germline V gene encodes CDR1 SGHNT and CDR2 YYREEE (reference sequence). DNA of the CDR3: TGTGCCAGCAGCTTGAGTCAGGGGTGGGACTATGGCTACACCTTC. Its translation: CASSLSQGWDYGYTF.

The chain is built from TRBV30 and TRBJ2-1; 8 bases agree with TRBD2. The CDR3 extends over 14 amino acids. The ends lost 8 bases at V and 5 bases at J; junction bases unmatched: 11. Per the germline V gene, CDR1 is GTSNPN and CDR2 is SVGIG (reference sequence). Written as DNA, the CDR3 is TGTGCCGGTCGGGTAGCGGGAAATAACAATGAGCAGTTCTTC. Its protein product is CAGRVAGNNNEQFF.

The rearrangement uses TRBV19 and TRBJ2-1; 11 positions agree with TRBD2. Germline V gene lookup returns CDR1 LNHDA and CDR2 SQIVND (reference sequence). CDR3 length: 15 amino acids. The V gene end was trimmed by 1 base and the J gene end by 7 bases; junction bases not matched to a gene: 3. The CDR3 DNA follows: TGTGCCAGTAGTATAGTTAGCGGGGGGGCAAATGAGCAGTTCTTC. It yields the protein CASSIVSGGANEQFF.

The rearrangement links TRBV5-8 to TRBJ2-5; 9 bases agree with TRBD2. The ends lost 0 bases at V and 9 bases at J; junction bases unmatched: 6. This CDR3 has 14 residues. CDR1 and CDR2 from the germline V gene are SGHTS and YDEGEE. The CDR3 DNA reads TGTGCCAGCAGCTTGGTTTTGGTAGCGGGGGCCCAGTACTTC. This sequence encodes CASSLVLVAGAQYF.

J is TRBJ1-3 and V is TRBV5-5; TRBD1 agrees at 7 bases. Trimming took 4 bases from V and 0 from J; bases not matched to a gene: 13. CDR1 and CDR2 from the germline V gene are SGHKS and YYEKEE (reference sequence). The CDR3 loop spans 18 amino acids. The CDR3, as DNA: TGTGCCAGCAGCCAGGGATCCGGGACAGTCCGCTCTGGAAACACCATATATTTT. Protein product: CASSQGSGTVRSGNTIYF. The whole variable domain, filled in from reference TRBV5-5 and TRBJ1-3, reads DAGVTQSPTHLIKTRGQQVTLRCSPISGHKSVSWYQQVLGQGPQFIFQYYEKEERGRGNFPDRFSARQFPNYSSELNVNALLLGDSALYLCASSQGSGTVRSGNTIYFGEGSWLTVV.